Listed below are T cell receptor beta chains from one sample, sequenced in a study of T cell repertoires in cytomegalovirus infection. TCRdb reprocessed the reads with MiXCR, giving one entry per CDR3 protein. The sample includes hundreds of thousands of distinct CDR3 sequences, 20% to 25% of them seen just once. The sample was CD8+ T cells from PBMCs. All receptors come from a human donor in good health (CMV status not recorded). Some clones in this sample may be carry-over from other donors' samples. CDR3s leave out the opening cysteine and the closing phenylalanine or tryptophan.

v_gene: TRBV29-1; j_gene: TRBJ1-3; CDR3aa: SVELRGAPLMGGNTIY
v_gene: TRBV19; j_gene: TRBJ2-3; CDR3aa: ASSIGLADFTDTQY
v_gene: TRBV7-2; j_gene: TRBJ2-3; CDR3aa: ASTPLSGAWDTQY
v_gene: TRBV7-6; j_gene: TRBJ2-1; CDR3aa: ASSLELQRTNNEQF
v_gene: TRBV20-1; j_gene: TRBJ2-1; CDR3aa: SASGTYGYNEQF
v_gene: TRBV5-1; j_gene: TRBJ1-1; CDR3aa: ASSLAGLSDTEAF
v_gene: TRBV7-8; j_gene: TRBJ2-1; CDR3aa: ASSLGLDEQF
v_gene: TRBV28; j_gene: TRBJ2-5; CDR3aa: ASSFPLSGGGQETQY
v_gene: TRBV20-1; j_gene: TRBJ1-3; CDR3aa: SARASTGFAGNTIY
v_gene: TRBV12-3/TRBV12-4; j_gene: TRBJ2-1; CDR3aa: ASSLHQGGEQI
v_gene: TRBV7-9; j_gene: TRBJ1-2; CDR3aa: ASSSPPGGNHGYT
v_gene: TRBV25-1; j_gene: TRBJ1-1; CDR3aa: ASSGLGVNTEAF
v_gene: TRBV7-9; j_gene: TRBJ1-2; CDR3aa: ASLKGGAYGYT
v_gene: TRBV6-6; j_gene: TRBJ2-1; CDR3aa: ASSGGGIGEQF
v_gene: TRBV15; j_gene: TRBJ1-4; CDR3aa: ATSRTPTYLDNNEKLF
v_gene: TRBV5-5; j_gene: TRBJ2-1; CDR3aa: ASSLDMGAGPYNEQF
v_gene: TRBV4-1; j_gene: TRBJ1-1; CDR3aa: ASSQGTGVGTEAF
v_gene: TRBV29-1; j_gene: TRBJ2-2; CDR3aa: SVLGQLTGGELF
v_gene: TRBV7-2; j_gene: TRBJ2-3; CDR3aa: ASSSRDYGTDTQY
v_gene: TRBV29-1; j_gene: TRBJ2-1; CDR3aa: SVEPSEGVGEQF
v_gene: TRBV20-1; j_gene: TRBJ1-1; CDR3aa: SARASRTEAF
v_gene: TRBV27; j_gene: TRBJ1-5; CDR3aa: ASSHQGGNQPQH
v_gene: TRBV7-9; j_gene: TRBJ1-2; CDR3aa: ASSFGDYGYT
v_gene: TRBV7-6; j_gene: TRBJ2-1; CDR3aa: ASSRGYDGEQF
v_gene: TRBV7-9; j_gene: TRBJ2-2; CDR3aa: ASSSPRTGYTGELF
v_gene: TRBV7-3; j_gene: TRBJ1-1; CDR3aa: ASSFSGAGAEAF
v_gene: TRBV27; j_gene: TRBJ2-7; CDR3aa: ASSSSEQTGFSYEQY
v_gene: TRBV7-6; j_gene: TRBJ2-1; CDR3aa: ASSLAYEQF
v_gene: TRBV7-2; j_gene: TRBJ1-3; CDR3aa: ASSLSGLNSGNTIY
v_gene: TRBV18; j_gene: TRBJ2-2; CDR3aa: ASSPRTANTGELC
v_gene: TRBV6-5; j_gene: TRBJ2-6; CDR3aa: ASSYWSGTGFSGANVLT
v_gene: TRBV14; j_gene: TRBJ2-2; CDR3aa: ASSHHGTGVTGELF
v_gene: TRBV28; j_gene: TRBJ2-1; CDR3aa: ASITSAVTYNKQF
v_gene: TRBV7-6; j_gene: TRBJ1-3; CDR3aa: ASSLVTDLSGNTIY
v_gene: TRBV6-1; j_gene: TRBJ2-2; CDR3aa: ASRTGQNTGELF
v_gene: TRBV6-2/TRBV6-3; j_gene: TRBJ2-5; CDR3aa: ASSYWGLATGETQY
v_gene: TRBV6-2/TRBV6-3; j_gene: TRBJ1-2; CDR3aa: ASGRQAYGYT
v_gene: TRBV29-1; j_gene: TRBJ2-7; CDR3aa: SVATGSEQY
v_gene: TRBV7-9; j_gene: TRBJ2-1; CDR3aa: VSSHPTYNEQF
v_gene: TRBV7-9; j_gene: TRBJ1-2; CDR3aa: ASSRATNWDGYT
v_gene: TRBV29-1; j_gene: TRBJ2-5; CDR3aa: SVEGYQETQY
v_gene: TRBV7-9; j_gene: TRBJ2-7; CDR3aa: ASSNVAYEQY
v_gene: TRBV6-5; j_gene: TRBJ2-5; CDR3aa: ASSYRSIPHRLQETQY
v_gene: TRBV7-6; j_gene: TRBJ2-6; CDR3aa: ASSEVAASGANVLT
v_gene: TRBV6-1; j_gene: TRBJ2-1; CDR3aa: ASSEVAGLKLHEQF
v_gene: TRBV28; j_gene: TRBJ2-5; CDR3aa: ASSHIQFGKYQETQY
v_gene: TRBV7-9; j_gene: TRBJ2-7; CDR3aa: ASSPRAGRVYEQY
v_gene: TRBV7-3; j_gene: TRBJ2-1; CDR3aa: ASRGVAGGGESNEQF
v_gene: TRBV28; j_gene: TRBJ2-2; CDR3aa: ASSLLAGYANTGELF
v_gene: TRBV6-6; j_gene: TRBJ2-3; CDR3aa: ASSLGAPSTDTQY
v_gene: TRBV7-9; j_gene: TRBJ2-1; CDR3aa: ASSLPPMVTSGGRQF
v_gene: TRBV7-9; j_gene: TRBJ2-1; CDR3aa: ASSSQRGPYSYNEQF
v_gene: TRBV24-1; j_gene: TRBJ2-7; CDR3aa: ATRLLRDCNEQY
v_gene: TRBV6-1; j_gene: TRBJ2-6; CDR3aa: ASNNEPNSGANVLT
v_gene: TRBV20-1; j_gene: TRBJ2-6; CDR3aa: SASLWQRQSGANVLT
v_gene: TRBV5-4; j_gene: TRBJ1-2; CDR3aa: ASSLEDLV
v_gene: TRBV14; j_gene: TRBJ2-2; CDR3aa: ASSLTGPDGELF
v_gene: TRBV5-1; j_gene: TRBJ2-1; CDR3aa: ASSALAGGPYNEQF
v_gene: TRBV7-9; j_gene: TRBJ2-2; CDR3aa: ASSSGQSIGELF